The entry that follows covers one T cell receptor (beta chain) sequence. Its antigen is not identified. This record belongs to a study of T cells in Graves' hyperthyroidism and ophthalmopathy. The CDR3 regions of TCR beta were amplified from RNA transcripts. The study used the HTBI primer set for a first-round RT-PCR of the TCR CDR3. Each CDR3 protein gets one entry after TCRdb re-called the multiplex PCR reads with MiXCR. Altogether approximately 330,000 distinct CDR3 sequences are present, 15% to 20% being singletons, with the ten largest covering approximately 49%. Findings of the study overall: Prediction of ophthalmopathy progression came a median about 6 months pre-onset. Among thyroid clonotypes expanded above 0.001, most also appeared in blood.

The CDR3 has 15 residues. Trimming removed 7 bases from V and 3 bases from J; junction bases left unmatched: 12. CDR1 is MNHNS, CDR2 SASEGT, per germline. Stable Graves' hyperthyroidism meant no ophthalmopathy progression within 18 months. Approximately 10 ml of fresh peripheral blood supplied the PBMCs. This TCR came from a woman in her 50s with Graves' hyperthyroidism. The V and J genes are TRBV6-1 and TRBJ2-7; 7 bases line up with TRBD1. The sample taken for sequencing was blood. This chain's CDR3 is CASTQLRGPHYEQYF. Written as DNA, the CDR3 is TGTGCCAGCACCCAGCTGAGGGGGCCCCACTACGAGCAGTACTTC.